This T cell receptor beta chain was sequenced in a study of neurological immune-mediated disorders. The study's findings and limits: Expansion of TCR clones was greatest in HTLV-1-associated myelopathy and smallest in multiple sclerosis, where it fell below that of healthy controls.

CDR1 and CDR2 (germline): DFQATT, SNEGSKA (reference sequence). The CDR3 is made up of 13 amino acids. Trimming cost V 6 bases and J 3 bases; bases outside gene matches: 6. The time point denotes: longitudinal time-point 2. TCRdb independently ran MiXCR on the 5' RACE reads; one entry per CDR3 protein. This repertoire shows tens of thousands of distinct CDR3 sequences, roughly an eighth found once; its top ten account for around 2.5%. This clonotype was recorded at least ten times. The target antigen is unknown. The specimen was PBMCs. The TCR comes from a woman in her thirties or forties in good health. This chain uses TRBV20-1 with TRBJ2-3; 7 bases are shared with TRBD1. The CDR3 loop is CSATGLGTDTQYF. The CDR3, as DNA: TGCAGTGCGACAGGGCTTGGGACAGATACGCAGTATTTT.